This TCR beta chain originates from a study of blood T cells in healthy people across ages. For this clonotype: This clone may be a read error of a much larger clone one base away.

Collection of roughly 10 milliliters of peripheral blood was performed for each donor. The second PCR ran roughly 6 to 11 cycles with a sample-barcoded 5' primer and J-beta primers. Tagging of each cDNA molecule was performed by a template-switch adaptor with 12 random nucleotides. TCRdb re-analysed the 5' RACE reads in MiXCR, keeping a single row per CDR3 protein. The sample consists of some 930,000 distinct CDR3 sequences, almost 30% of them appearing once. J was trimmed by 8 bases and V by 4 bases; bases with no gene match: 11. The germline V gene encodes CDR1 MGHRA and CDR2 YSYEKL. The CDR3 consists of 15 residues. A further study also used this sample, focusing on T cells of mothers and their children.

Material: blood. The chain links TRBV4-1 to TRBJ2-1; 7 bases match TRBD1. This TCR was recovered from a woman aged 40 to 50 in good health. The DNA of the CDR3 is TGCGCCAGCAGCCTGCAGGCAGGGGGTTTTGATGAGCAGTTCTTC. Its protein is CASSLQAGGFDEQFF.